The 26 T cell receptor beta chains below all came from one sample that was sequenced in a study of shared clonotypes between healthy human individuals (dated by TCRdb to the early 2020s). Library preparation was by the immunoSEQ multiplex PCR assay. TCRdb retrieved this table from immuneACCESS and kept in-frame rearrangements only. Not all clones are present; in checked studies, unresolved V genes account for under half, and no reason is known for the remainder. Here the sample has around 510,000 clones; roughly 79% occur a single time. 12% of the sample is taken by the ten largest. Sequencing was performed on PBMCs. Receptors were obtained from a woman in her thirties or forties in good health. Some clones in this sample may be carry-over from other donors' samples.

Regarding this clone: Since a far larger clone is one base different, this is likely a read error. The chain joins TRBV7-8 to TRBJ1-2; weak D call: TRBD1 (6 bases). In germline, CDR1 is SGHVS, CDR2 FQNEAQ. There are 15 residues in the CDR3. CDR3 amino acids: CASSLAGGRDYGHTF. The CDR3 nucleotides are TGTGCCAGCAGCTTAGCGGGGGGGCGCGACTATGGCCACACCTTC.

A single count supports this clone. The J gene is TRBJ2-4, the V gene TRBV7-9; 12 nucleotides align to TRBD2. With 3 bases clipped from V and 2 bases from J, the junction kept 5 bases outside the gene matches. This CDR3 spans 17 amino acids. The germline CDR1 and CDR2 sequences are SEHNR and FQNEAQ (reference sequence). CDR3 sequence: CASSLFLAGGPKNIQYF. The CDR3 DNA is TGTGCCAGCAGCTTGTTTCTAGCGGGAGGGCCCAAAAACATTCAGTACTTC.

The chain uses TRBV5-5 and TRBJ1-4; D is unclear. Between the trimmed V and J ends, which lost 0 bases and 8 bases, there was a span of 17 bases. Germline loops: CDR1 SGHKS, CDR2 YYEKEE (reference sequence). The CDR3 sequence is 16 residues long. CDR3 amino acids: CASSLGTGRVAEKLFF. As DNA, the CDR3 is TGTGCCAGCAGCTTGGGCACGGGCCGGGTCGCGGAAAAACTGTTTTTT.

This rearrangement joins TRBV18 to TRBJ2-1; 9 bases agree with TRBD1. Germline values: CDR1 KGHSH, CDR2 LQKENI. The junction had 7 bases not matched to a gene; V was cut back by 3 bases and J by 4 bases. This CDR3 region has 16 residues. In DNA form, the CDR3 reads TGTGCCAGCTCACCCCTCGGACAGGGGACATACAATGAGCAGTTCTTC. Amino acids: CASSPLGQGTYNEQFF. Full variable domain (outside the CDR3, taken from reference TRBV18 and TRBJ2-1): NAGVMQNPRHLVRRRGQEARLRCSPMKGHSHVYWYRQLPEEGLKFMVYLQKENIIDESGMPKERFSAEFPKEGPSILRIQQVVRGDSAAYFCASSPLGQGTYNEQFFGPGTRLTVL.

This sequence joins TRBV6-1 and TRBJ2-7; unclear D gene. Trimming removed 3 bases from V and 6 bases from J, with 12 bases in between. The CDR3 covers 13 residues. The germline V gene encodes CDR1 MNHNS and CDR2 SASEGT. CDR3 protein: CASSDTTLAEQYF. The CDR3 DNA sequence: TGTGCCAGCAGTGACACGACACTTGCCGAGCAGTACTTC.

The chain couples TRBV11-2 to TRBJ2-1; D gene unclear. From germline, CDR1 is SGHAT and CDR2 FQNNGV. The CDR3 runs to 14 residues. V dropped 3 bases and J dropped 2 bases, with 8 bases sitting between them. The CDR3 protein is CASSFLSAYNEQFF. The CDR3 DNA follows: TGTGCCAGCAGCTTCCTTAGTGCCTACAATGAGCAGTTCTTC.

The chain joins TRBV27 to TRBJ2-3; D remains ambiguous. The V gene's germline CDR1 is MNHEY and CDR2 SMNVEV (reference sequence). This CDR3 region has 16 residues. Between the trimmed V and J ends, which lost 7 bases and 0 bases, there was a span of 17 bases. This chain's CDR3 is CASTFDFGSSTDTQYF. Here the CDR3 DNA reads TGTGCCAGCACCTTCGATTTTGGGTCCAGCACAGATACGCAGTATTTT.

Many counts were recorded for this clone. Here the CDR3 reads CASSLASRGEQFF. The CDR3 coding sequence is TGTGCCAGCAGCTTAGCCTCGCGGGGCGAGCAGTTCTTC. The chain employs TRBV7-2 and TRBJ2-1, with TRBD2 as a possible D gene (6 bases). Trimming cost V 0 bases and J 10 bases, with 10 bases left between them. The CDR3 covers 13 residues. Germline V CDR1 and CDR2: SGHTA, FQGNSA.

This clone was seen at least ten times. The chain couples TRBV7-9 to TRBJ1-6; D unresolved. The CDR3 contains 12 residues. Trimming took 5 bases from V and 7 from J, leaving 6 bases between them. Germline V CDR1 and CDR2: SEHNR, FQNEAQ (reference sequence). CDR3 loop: CASSTMNSPLHF. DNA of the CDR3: TGTGCCAGCAGCACGATGAATTCACCCCTCCACTTT. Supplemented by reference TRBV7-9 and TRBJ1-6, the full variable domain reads DTGVSQNPRHKITKRGQNVTFRCDPISEHNRLYWYRQTLGQGPEFLTYFQNEAQLEKSRLLSDRFSAERPKGSFSTLEIQRTEQGDSAMYLCASSTMNSPLHFGNGTRLTVT.

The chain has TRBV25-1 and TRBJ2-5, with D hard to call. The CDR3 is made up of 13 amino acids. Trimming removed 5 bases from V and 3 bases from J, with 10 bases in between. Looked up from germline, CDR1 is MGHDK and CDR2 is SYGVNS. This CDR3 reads CASSWSAEETQYF. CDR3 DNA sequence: TGTGCCAGCAGTTGGTCCGCTGAAGAGACCCAGTACTTC.

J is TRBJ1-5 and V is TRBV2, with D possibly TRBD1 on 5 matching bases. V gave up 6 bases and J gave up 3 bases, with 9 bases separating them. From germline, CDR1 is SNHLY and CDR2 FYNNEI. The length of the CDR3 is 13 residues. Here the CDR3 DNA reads TGTGCCAGCAGGACAGCTCTCAATCAGCCCCAGCATTTT. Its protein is CASRTALNQPQHF.

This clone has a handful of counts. CDR3 DNA sequence: TGTGCCAGCAGCGGGACTAGCGGGAGGGACGGGAGTCCCGGGGAGCTGTTTTTT. This sequence encodes CASSGTSGRDGSPGELFF. J is TRBJ2-2 and V is TRBV9, with 15 bases that match TRBD2. V trimming: 3 bases; J trimming: 6 bases; junction bases outside the gene matches: 9. This CDR3 comprises 18 residues. CDR1 and CDR2 from the germline V gene are SGDLS and YYNGEE.

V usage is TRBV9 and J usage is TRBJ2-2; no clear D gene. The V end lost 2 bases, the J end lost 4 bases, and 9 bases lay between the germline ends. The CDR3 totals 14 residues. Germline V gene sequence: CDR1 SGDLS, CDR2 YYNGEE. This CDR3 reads CASSVDVGTGELFF. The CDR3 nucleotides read TGTGCCAGCAGCGTTGATGTGGGCACCGGGGAGCTGTTTTTT. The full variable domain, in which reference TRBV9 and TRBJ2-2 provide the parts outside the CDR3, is DSGVTQTPKHLITATGQRVTLRCSPRSGDLSVYWYQQSLDQGLQFLIQYYNGEERAKGNILERFSAQQFPDLHSELNLSSLELGDSALYFCASSVDVGTGELFFGEGSRLTVL.

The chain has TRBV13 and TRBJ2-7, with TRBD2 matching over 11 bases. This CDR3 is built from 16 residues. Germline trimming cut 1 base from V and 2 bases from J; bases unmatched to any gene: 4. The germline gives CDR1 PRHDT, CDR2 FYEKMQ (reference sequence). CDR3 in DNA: TGTGCCAGCAGCTTAGCCCCGGGACTAGCGGCCTACGAGCAGTACTTC. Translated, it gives CASSLAPGLAAYEQYF.

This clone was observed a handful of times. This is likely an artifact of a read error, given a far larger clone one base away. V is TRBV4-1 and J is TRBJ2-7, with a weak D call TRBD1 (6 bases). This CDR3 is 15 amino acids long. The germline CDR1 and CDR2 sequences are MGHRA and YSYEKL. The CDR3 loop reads CASSRLGDMAYEQYF. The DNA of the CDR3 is TGCGCCAGCAGCCGGTTAGGGGACATGGCCTATGAGCAGTACTTC.

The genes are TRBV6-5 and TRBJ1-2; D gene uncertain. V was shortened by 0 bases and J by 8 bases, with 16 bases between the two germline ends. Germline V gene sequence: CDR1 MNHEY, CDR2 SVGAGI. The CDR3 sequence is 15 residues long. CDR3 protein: CASSYSLTVSKGYTF. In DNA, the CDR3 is TGTGCCAGCAGTTACTCTCTTACCGTCAGCAAGGGCTACACCTTC.

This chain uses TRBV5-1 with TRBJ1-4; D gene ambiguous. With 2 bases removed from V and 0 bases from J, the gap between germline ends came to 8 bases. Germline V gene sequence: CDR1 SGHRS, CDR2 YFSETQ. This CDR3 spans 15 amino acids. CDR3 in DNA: TGCGCCAGCAGCTTTACAGATGCAACTAATGAAAAACTGTTTTTT. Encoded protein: CASSFTDATNEKLFF.

The CDR3 nucleotides read TGTGCCTGGGGCGTAACTAATGAAAAACTGTTTTTT. Encoded protein: CAWGVTNEKLFF. This chain links TRBV30 with TRBJ1-4; no definite D call. CDR1 and CDR2 (germline): GTSNPN, SVGIG (reference sequence). The V and J ends lost 5 bases and 1 base respectively, with 5 bases between them. The CDR3 has 12 amino acids.

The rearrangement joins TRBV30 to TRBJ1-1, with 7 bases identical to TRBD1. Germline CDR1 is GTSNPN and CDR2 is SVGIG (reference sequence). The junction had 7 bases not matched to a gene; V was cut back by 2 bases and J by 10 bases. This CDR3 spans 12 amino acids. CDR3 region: CAWSLIQGPAFF. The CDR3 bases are TGTGCCTGGAGTCTGATACAGGGGCCAGCTTTCTTT.

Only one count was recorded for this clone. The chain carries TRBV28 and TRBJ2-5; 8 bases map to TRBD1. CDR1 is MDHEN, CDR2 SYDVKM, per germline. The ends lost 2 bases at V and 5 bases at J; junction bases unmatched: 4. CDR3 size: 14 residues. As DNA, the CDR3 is TGTGCCAGCAGTTTAACGACAGGGGAGGAGACCCAGTACTTC. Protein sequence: CASSLTTGEETQYF.

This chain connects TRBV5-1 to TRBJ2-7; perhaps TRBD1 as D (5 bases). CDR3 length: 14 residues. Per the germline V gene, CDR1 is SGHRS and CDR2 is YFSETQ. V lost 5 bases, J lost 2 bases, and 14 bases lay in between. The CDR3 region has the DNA TGCGCCAGCAGTTACACAGGTCTTCCCTACGAGCAGTACTTC. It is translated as CASSYTGLPYEQYF.

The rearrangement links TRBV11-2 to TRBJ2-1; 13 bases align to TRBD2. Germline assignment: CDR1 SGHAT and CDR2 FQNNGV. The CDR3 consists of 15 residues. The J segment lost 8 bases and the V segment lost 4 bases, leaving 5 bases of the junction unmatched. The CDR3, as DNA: TGTGCCAGCAGCTCCGCCACTAGCGGGAGGGATGAGCAGTTCTTC. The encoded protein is CASSSATSGRDEQFF.

The CDR3 here is CASKLLACTDTQYF. CDR3 bases: TGTGCCAGCAAACTCTTGGCTTGCACAGATACGCAGTATTTT. The chain has TRBV21-1 and TRBJ2-3. TRBV21-1 is annotated as a pseudogene. CDR3 length: 14 residues.

CDR3 sequence: CASSPVAGGANTGELFF. CDR3 coding DNA: TGCGCCAGCAGCCCAGTAGCGGGAGGGGCGAACACCGGGGAGCTGTTTTTT. The chain recombines TRBV5-1 with TRBJ2-2, with 11 bases aligning to TRBD2. From germline, CDR1 is SGHRS and CDR2 YFSETQ. This CDR3 region has 17 residues. V lost 4 bases to trimming and J lost 0 bases; unmatched junction nucleotides: 5.

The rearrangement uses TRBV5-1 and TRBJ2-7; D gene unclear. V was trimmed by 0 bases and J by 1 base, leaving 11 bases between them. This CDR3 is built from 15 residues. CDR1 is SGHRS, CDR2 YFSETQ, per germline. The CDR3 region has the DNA TGCGCCAGCAGCTTGGGGCACGAAATTTCCTACGAGCAGTACTTC. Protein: CASSLGHEISYEQYF.

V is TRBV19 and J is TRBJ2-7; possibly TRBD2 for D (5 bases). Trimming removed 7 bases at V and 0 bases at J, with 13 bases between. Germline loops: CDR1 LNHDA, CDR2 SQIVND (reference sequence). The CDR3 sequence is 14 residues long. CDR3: CASKLAGSSYEQYF. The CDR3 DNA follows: TGTGCCAGTAAGTTGGCGGGTAGCTCCTACGAGCAGTACTTC.